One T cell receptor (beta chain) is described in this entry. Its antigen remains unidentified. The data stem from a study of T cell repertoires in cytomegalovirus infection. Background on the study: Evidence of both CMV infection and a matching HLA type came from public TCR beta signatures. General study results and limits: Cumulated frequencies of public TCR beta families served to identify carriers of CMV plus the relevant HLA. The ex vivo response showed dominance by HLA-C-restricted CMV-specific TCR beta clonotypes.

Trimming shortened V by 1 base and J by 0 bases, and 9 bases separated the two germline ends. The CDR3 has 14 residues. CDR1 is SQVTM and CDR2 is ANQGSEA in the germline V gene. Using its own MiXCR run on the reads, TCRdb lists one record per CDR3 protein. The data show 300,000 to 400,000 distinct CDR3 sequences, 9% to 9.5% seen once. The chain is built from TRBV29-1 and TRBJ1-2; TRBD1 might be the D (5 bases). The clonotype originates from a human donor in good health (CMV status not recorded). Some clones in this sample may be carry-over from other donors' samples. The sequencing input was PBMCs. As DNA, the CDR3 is TGCAGCGTTGAAGCGTGGGGCTCTAACTATGGCTACACCTTC. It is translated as CSVEAWGSNYGYTF.